Many counts were recorded for the clone carrying this T cell receptor (beta chain). After constant-region reverse-primer amplification, full-length variable regions underwent semi-nested PCR with Nested Universal Primer A. TCRdb re-called the 5' RACE reads with MiXCR, one entry per CDR3 protein. The sample lists about 40,000 distinct CDR3 sequences; 15% to 20% were seen once. The CDR3 runs 15 residues. Germline values: CDR1 DFQATT, CDR2 SNEGSKA (reference sequence). Unmatched junction bases numbered 16, after V lost 5 bases and J lost 6 bases. The chain joins TRBV20-1 to TRBJ2-7; TRBD2 matches at 7 bases. The source material was naive CD4+ T cells sorted from a lymph node. Stated subset: naive CD4+ T cells, CD4+CD45RA+CD25-. The TCR comes from a female donor with breast cancer. CDR3 protein: CSARQPGRISSEQYF. DNA of the CDR3: TGCAGTGCTCGGCAGCCCGGGAGGATCTCATCCGAGCAGTACTTC.